What follows are 15 T cell receptor beta chains derived from one specimen sequenced in a study of blood T cells in healthy people across ages. Using a J-beta primer mix together with a sample-barcoded 5' primer, a second PCR was run for roughly 6 to 12 cycles. A single record per CDR3 protein comes from TCRdb applying MiXCR to the 5' RACE reads. The sample has 1.5 million to 2 million distinct CDR3 sequences; approximately 30% are singletons. The sequencing sample was made of blood. All receptors derive from a woman in her 30s in good health.

This clonotype was seen ten or more times. This sequence joins TRBV7-9 and TRBJ1-1; D not certain. CDR3 size: 13 residues. The germline V gene encodes CDR1 SEHNR and CDR2 FQNEAQ (reference sequence). Trimming took off 1 base at V and 0 bases at J, with 3 bases between the two ends. The CDR3 bases are TGTGCCAGCAGCTTAGACTTGAACACTGAAGCTTTCTTT. Translation: CASSLDLNTEAFF.

The V gene is TRBV15, the J gene TRBJ2-6; tentative D call: TRBD2 (5 bases). Germline values: CDR1 LNHNV, CDR2 YYDKDF (reference sequence). V was cut by 9 bases and J by 2 bases, with 8 bases left in between. CDR3 size: 13 residues. The CDR3 reads CATAGPGANVLTF. The CDR3 coding sequence is TGTGCCACGGCGGGCCCTGGGGCCAACGTCCTGACTTTC.

A few counts support this clonotype. The J gene is TRBJ1-5, the V gene TRBV19; 10 bases are shared with TRBD1. The length of the CDR3 is 15 residues. Germline CDR1 is LNHDA and CDR2 is SQIVND (reference sequence). Trimming removed 6 bases from V and 6 bases from J; junction bases left unmatched: 8. Here the CDR3 DNA reads TGTGCCAGTAGACCCAGACAGGGGGCAGGTCAGCCCCAGCATTTT. Amino acid sequence: CASRPRQGAGQPQHF.

This clonotype was seen a few times. This sequence joins TRBV9 and TRBJ2-3; D is possibly TRBD1 or TRBD2 (5 bases each). The V and J ends lost 4 bases and 4 bases respectively, with 19 bases between them. The CDR3 sequence is 16 residues long. Per germline, CDR1 SGDLS and CDR2 YYNGEE. Written as DNA, the CDR3 is TGTGCCAGCAGCCCCCGGGTTGGGGGATTTTCAGATACGCAGTATTTT. It codes for CASSPRVGGFSDTQYF. The variable domain in full, with the rest retrieved from reference TRBV9 and TRBJ2-3, is DSGVTQTPKHLITATGQRVTLRCSPRSGDLSVYWYQQSLDQGLQFLIQYYNGEERAKGNILERFSAQQFPDLHSELNLSSLELGDSALYFCASSPRVGGFSDTQYFGPGTRLTVL.

This rearrangement joins TRBV6-5 to TRBJ1-2, with D uncertain. CDR3 size: 14 residues. Trimming left V 5 bases short and J 6 bases short, with 16 bases between. Looked up from germline, CDR1 is MNHEY and CDR2 is SVGAGI. The CDR3 spells CASSRLSMGNGYTF. As DNA, the CDR3 is TGTGCCAGCAGTCGTCTTTCGATGGGGAATGGCTACACCTTC.

This sequence joins TRBV5-5 and TRBJ2-7; tentative D call: TRBD1 (6 bases). Germline CDR1 reads SGHKS; CDR2 reads YYEKEE (reference sequence). The CDR3 is made up of 14 amino acids. Trimming cost V 0 bases and J 4 bases, with 11 bases left between them. The chain's CDR3 is CASSLDRVEYEQYF. As DNA, the CDR3 is TGTGCCAGCAGCTTGGACAGGGTGGAGTACGAGCAGTACTTC.

V is TRBV20-1 and J is TRBJ1-1; D unclear. Trimming stripped 1 base from V and 1 base from J, with 4 bases between. The germline V gene encodes CDR1 DFQATT and CDR2 SNEGSKA (reference sequence). This CDR3 spans 12 amino acids. CDR3 sequence reads: CSARGWNTEAFF. CDR3 nucleotide sequence: TGCAGTGCTAGAGGATGGAACACTGAAGCTTTCTTT.

This clonotype was counted only a few times. This chain joins TRBV7-2 and TRBJ2-1; the D gene could be TRBD1 or TRBD2 (5 bases each). CDR3 size: 14 residues. CDR1 and CDR2 (germline): SGHTA, FQGNSA. Trimming took off 5 bases at V and 7 bases at J, with 15 bases between the two ends. The CDR3 DNA is TGTGCCAGCAGCCACCAAAGCTGGGGGAATGAGCAGTTCTTC. Amino acids: CASSHQSWGNEQFF.

The chain employs TRBV11-3 and TRBJ2-1; 9 bases agree with TRBD1. CDR1 is SGHNT and CDR2 is YENEEA in the germline V gene. The CDR3 contains 16 residues. Trimming at V came to 5 bases and at J to 5 bases, leaving 10 bases not matched to a gene. CDR3 sequence reads: CASSPFGQGSNNEQFF. CDR3 coding DNA: TGTGCCAGCAGCCCATTTGGACAGGGGAGCAACAATGAGCAGTTCTTC.

The V and J genes are TRBV7-3 and TRBJ2-3; D unresolved. V shed 5 bases and J shed 0 bases, with 12 bases lying between them. The length of the CDR3 is 15 residues. Germline V lookup: CDR1 SGHTA, CDR2 FQGTGA. Here the CDR3 reads CASSRWLGSTDTQYF. For the CDR3, the DNA is TGTGCCAGCAGCCGGTGGCTAGGGAGCACAGATACGCAGTATTTT.

This clonotype was observed a few times. The chain recombines TRBV5-4 with TRBJ2-5; the D gene is possibly TRBD2 (6 bases). The V end was cut by 0 bases, the J end by 4 bases, with 13 bases between. Germline CDR1 reads SGHNT; CDR2 reads YYREEE (reference sequence). This CDR3 has 15 amino acids. The DNA of the CDR3 is TGTGCCAGCAGCTTGGGGCTAGTCGGGGGAGAGACCCAGTACTTC. Its protein is CASSLGLVGGETQYF.

A word on this clonotype: A much larger clone is a single base away; this may be a read error. Because the CDR3's place on the DNA is in doubt, the DNA is left out and the CDR3 is given as listed by TCRdb. This chain uses TRBV29-1 with TRBJ1-2. Including both end residues, the CDR3 is 12 amino acids long. The germline V gene has CDR1 SQVTM and CDR2 ANQGSEA. CDR3 residues: CSSPIGNYGCTF.

This clonotype showed up just a few times. The V call is TRBV20-1, the J call TRBJ2-3; TRBD2 matches 7 bases. The germline CDR1 and CDR2 sequences are DFQATT and SNEGSKA (reference sequence). The V and J ends lost 5 bases and 11 bases, in that order; junction bases with no gene match: 10. CDR3 size: 12 residues. The CDR3 loop is CSADIQRGGQYF. The CDR3 DNA reads TGCAGTGCTGATATTCAGCGGGGTGGGCAGTATTTT.

This clonotype was found a few times. This chain connects TRBV4-2 to TRBJ2-7; D is possibly TRBD1 or TRBD2 (5 bases each). V was shortened by 0 bases and J by 5 bases, with 17 bases between the two germline ends. The CDR3 has 16 amino acids. CDR1 is LGHNA, CDR2 YNFKEQ, per germline. The CDR3 nucleotides are TGTGCCAGCAGCCAAGATAGTGGGGGTAGGTTCGACGAGCAGTACTTC. This codes for CASSQDSGGRFDEQYF.

This clonotype was found many times. V and J are TRBV28 and TRBJ2-3; 7 nucleotides align to TRBD2. This CDR3 has 17 amino acids. CDR1 and CDR2 (germline): MDHEN, SYDVKM. The junction had 17 bases not matched to a gene; V was cut back by 5 bases and J by 6 bases. CDR3 residues: CASSPSGPRTRRDTQYF. CDR3 DNA: TGTGCCAGCAGTCCCTCCGGCCCGAGGACTAGAAGGGATACGCAGTATTTT.